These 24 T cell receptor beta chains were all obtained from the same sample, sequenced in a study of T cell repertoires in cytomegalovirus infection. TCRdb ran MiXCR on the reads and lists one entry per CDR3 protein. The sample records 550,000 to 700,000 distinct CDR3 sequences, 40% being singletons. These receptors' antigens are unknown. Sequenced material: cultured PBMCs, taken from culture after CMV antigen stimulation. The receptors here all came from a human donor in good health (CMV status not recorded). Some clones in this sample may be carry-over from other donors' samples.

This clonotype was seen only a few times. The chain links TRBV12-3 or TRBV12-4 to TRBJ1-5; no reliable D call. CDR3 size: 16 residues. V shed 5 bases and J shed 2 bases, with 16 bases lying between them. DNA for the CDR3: TGTGCCAGCAGTCGGACCTGGATGGCGGGCAATCAGCCCCAGCATTTT. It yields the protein CASSRTWMAGNQPQHF.

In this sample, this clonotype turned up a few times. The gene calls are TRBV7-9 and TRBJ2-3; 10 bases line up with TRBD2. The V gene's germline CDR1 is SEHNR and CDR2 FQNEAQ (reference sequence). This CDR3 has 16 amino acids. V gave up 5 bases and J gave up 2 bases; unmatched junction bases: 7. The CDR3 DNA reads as TGTGCCAGCAGCCAACAAAGCGGGAGGGACACAGATACGCAGTATTTT. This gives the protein CASSQQSGRDTDTQYF.

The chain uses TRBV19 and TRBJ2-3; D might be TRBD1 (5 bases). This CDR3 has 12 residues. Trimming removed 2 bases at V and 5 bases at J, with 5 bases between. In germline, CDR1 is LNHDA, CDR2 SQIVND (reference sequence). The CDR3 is CASSITGDTQYF. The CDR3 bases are TGTGCCAGTAGTATAACAGGAGATACGCAGTATTTT.

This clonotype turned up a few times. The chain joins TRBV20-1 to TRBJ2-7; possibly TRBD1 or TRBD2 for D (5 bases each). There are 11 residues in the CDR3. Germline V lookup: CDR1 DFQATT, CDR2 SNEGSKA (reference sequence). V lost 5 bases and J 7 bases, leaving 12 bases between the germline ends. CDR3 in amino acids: CSALGTHEQYF. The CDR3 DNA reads TGCAGTGCTCTGGGGACCCATGAGCAGTACTTC.

Here the CDR3 DNA reads TGTGCCAGCAGCTGGGGGGCGACTAATGAAAAACTGTTTTTT. Translating it yields CASSWGATNEKLFF. The chain combines TRBV7-2 with TRBJ1-4; tentative D call: TRBD1 (6 bases). Looked up from germline, CDR1 is SGHTA and CDR2 is FQGNSA. V lost 4 bases and J 2 bases, leaving 8 bases between the germline ends. The CDR3 covers 14 residues. The entire variable domain, with the rest obtained from reference TRBV7-2 and TRBJ1-4, is as follows: GAGVSQSPSNKVTEKGKDVELRCDPISGHTALYWYRQSLGQGLEFLIYFQGNSAPDKSGLPSDRFSAERTGGSVSTLTIQRTQQEDSAVYLCASSWGATNEKLFFGSGTQLSVL.

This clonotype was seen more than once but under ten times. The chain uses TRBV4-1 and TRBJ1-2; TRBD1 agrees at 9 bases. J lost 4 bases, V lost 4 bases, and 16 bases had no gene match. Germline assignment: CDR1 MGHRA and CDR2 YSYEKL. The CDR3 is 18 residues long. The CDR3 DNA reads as TGCGCCAGCAGCCGGGACGGGACAGGGATAGTCAGTGGCTATGGCTACACCTTC. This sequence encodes CASSRDGTGIVSGYGYTF.

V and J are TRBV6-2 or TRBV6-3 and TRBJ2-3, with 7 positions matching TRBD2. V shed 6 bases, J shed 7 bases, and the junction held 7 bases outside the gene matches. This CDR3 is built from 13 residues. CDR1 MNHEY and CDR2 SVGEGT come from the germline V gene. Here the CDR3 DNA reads TGTGCCAGCAGGACGAGCGGGACCTATACGCAGTATTTT. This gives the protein CASRTSGTYTQYF.

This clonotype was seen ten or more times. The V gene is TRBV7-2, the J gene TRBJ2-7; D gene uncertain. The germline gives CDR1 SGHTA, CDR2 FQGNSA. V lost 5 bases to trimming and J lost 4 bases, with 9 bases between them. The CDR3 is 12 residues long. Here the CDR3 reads CASSPQRYEQYF. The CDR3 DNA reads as TGTGCCAGCAGCCCCCAAAGATACGAGCAGTACTTC.

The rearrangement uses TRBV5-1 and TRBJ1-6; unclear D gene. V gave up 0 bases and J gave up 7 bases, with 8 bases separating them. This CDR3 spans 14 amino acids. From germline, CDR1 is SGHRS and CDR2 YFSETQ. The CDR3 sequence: CASSLGGMNSPLHF. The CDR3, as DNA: TGCGCCAGCAGCTTGGGCGGGATGAATTCACCCCTCCACTTT.

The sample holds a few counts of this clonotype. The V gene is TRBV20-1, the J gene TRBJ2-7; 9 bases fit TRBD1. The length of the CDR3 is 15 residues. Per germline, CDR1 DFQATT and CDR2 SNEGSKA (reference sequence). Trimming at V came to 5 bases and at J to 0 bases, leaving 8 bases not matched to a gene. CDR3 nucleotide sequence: TGCAGTGCTCAACCAGGGACAGGGATCTCCTACGAGCAGTACTTC. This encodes CSAQPGTGISYEQYF.

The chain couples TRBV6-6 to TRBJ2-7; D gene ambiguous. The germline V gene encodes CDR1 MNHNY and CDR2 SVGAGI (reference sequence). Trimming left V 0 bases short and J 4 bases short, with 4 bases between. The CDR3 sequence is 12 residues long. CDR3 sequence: CASSYSWYEQYF. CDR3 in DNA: TGTGCCAGCAGTTACTCTTGGTACGAGCAGTACTTC.

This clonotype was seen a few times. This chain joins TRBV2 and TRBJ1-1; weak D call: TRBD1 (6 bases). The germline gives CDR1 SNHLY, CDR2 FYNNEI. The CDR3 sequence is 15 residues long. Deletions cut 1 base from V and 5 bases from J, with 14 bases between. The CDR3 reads CASSEEGVGGTEAFF. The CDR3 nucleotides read TGTGCCAGCAGTGAAGAAGGGGTAGGGGGGACTGAAGCTTTCTTT.

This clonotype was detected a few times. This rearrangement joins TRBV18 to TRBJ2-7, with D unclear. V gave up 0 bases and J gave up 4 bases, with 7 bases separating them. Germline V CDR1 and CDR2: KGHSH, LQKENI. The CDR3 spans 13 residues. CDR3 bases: TGTGCCAGCTCACCACCCAGTTTGTACGAGCAGTACTTC. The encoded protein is CASSPPSLYEQYF.

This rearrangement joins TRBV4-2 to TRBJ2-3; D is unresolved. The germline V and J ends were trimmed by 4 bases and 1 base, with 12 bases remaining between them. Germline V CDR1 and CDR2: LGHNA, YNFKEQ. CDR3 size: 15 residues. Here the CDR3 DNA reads TGTGCCAGCAGCCCCATAGCTTCTGGCACAGATACGCAGTATTTT. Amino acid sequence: CASSPIASGTDTQYF.

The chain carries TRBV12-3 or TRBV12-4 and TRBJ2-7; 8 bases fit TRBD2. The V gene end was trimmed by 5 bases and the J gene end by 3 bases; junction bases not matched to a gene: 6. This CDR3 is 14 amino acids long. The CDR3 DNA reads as TGTGCCAGCAGTGTGGCGGGGGGATTCTACGAGCAGTACTTC. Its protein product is CASSVAGGFYEQYF.

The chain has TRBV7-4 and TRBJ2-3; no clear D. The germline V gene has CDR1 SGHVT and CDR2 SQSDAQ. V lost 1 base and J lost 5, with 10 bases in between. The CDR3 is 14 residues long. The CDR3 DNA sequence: TGTGCCAGCAGCTTAGGTCCGGGCCAAGATACGCAGTATTTT. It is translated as CASSLGPGQDTQYF.

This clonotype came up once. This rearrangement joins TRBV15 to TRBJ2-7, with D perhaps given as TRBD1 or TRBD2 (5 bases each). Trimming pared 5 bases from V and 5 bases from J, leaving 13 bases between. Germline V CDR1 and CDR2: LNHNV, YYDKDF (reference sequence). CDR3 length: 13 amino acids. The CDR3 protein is CATSPTGRDEQYF. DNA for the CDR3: TGTGCCACCAGCCCTACGGGACGGGACGAGCAGTACTTC. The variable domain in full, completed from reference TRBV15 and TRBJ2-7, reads DAMVIQNPRYQVTQFGKPVTLSCSQTLNHNVMYWYQQKSSQAPKLLFHYYDKDFNNEADTPDNFQSRRPNTSFCFLDIRSPGLGDTAMYLCATSPTGRDEQYFGPGTRLTVT.

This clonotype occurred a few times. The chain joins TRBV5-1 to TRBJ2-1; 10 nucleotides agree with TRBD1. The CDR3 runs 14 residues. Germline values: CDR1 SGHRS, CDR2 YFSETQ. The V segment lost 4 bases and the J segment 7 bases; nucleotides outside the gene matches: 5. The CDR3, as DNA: TGCGCCAGCAGCATGACAGGGGGCGGGAATGAGCAGTTCTTC. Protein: CASSMTGGGNEQFF.

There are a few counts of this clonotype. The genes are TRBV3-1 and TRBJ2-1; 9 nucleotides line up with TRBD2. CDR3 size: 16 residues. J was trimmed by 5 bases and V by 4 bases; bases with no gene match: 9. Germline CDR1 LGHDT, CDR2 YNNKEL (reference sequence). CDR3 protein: CASSPLRGGGDNEQFF. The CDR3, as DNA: TGTGCCAGCAGCCCCCTCAGGGGCGGGGGGGACAATGAGCAGTTCTTC.

CDR3: CASSFLSAGNAEAFF. The DNA for the CDR3 is TGTGCCAGCAGTTTCCTCTCCGCAGGCAACGCTGAAGCTTTCTTT. The chain couples TRBV28 to TRBJ1-1; D remains unclear. V dropped 3 bases and J dropped 6 bases, with 17 bases sitting between them. The CDR3 runs 15 residues. CDR1 is MDHEN and CDR2 is SYDVKM in the germline V gene.

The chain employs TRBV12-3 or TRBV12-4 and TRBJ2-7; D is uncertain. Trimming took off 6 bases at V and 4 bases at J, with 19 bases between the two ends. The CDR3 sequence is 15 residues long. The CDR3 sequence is CASSPVGGRSYEQYF. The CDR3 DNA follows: TGTGCCAGCAGCCCAGTTGGTGGGCGATCTTACGAGCAGTACTTC.

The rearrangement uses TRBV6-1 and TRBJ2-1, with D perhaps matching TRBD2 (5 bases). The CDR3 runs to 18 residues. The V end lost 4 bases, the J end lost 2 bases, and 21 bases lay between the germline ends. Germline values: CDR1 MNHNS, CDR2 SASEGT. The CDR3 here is CASSGRVPKRETYNEQFF. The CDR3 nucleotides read TGTGCCAGCAGTGGCCGGGTCCCCAAGAGGGAGACCTACAATGAGCAGTTCTTC.

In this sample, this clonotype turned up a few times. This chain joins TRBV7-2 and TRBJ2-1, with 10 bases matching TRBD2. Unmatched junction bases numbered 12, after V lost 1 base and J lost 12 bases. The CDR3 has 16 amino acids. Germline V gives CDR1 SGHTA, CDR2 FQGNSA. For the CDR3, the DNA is TGTGCCAGCAGCTTAGTTGAGGCTAGCGGGGGAATCGGGCAGTTCTTC. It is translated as CASSLVEASGGIGQFF. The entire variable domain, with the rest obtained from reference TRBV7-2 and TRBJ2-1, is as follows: GAGVSQSPSNKVTEKGKDVELRCDPISGHTALYWYRQSLGQGLEFLIYFQGNSAPDKSGLPSDRFSAERTGGSVSTLTIQRTQQEDSAVYLCASSLVEASGGIGQFFGPGTRLTVL.

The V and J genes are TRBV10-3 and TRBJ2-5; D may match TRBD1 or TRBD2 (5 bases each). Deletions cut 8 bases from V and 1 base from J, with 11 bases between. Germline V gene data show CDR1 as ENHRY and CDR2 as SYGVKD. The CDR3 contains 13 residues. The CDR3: CAIGTAAQETQYF. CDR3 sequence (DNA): TGTGCCATCGGGACCGCGGCCCAAGAGACCCAGTACTTC.